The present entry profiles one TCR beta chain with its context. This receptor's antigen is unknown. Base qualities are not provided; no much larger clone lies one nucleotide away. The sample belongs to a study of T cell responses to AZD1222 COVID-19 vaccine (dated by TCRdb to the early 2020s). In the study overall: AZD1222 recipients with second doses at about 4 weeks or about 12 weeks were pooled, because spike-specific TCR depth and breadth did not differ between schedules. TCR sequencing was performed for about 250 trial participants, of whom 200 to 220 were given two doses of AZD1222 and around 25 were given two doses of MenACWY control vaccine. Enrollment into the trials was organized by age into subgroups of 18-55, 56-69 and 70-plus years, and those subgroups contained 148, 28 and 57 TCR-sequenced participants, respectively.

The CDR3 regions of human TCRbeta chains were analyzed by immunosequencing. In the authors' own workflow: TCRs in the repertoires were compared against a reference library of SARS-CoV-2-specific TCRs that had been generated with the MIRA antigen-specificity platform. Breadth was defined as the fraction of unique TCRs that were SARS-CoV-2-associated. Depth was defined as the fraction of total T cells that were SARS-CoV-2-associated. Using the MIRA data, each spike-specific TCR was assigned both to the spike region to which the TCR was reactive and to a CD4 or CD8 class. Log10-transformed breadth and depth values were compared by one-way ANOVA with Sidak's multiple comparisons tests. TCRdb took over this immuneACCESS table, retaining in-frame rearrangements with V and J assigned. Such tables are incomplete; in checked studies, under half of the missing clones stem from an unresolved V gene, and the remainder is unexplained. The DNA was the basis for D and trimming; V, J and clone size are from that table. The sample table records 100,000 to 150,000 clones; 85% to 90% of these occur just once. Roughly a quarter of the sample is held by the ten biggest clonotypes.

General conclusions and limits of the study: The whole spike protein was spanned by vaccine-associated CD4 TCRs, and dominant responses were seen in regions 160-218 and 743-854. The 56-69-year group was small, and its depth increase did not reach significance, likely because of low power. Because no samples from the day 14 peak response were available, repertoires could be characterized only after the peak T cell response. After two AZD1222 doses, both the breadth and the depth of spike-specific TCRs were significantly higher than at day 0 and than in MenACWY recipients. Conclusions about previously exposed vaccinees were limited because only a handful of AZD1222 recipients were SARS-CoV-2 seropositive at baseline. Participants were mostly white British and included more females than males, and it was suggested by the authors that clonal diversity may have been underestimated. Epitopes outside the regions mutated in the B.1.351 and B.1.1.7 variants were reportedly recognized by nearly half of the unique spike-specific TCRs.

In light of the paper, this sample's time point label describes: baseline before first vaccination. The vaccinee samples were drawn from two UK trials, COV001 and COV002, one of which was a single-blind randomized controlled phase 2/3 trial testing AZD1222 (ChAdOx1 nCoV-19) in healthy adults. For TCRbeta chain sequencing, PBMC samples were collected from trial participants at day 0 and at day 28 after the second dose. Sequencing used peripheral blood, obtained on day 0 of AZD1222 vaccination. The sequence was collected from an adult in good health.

CDR3 region: CASSVVGGKSSEQYF. The nucleotide sequence is TGTGCCAGCAGCGTAGTCGGGGGTAAGTCAAGCGAGCAGTACTTC. The receptor chain draws on TRBV9 and TRBJ2-7; TRBD2 might be the D gene, on 6 matching bases. From cysteine to phenylalanine, the CDR3 is 15 amino acids long. Left in the record is the CDR3 DNA by itself, 45 bases read in frame from the first base. Trimming takes 0 bases from V and 6 bases from J, and the germline ends sit 16 bases apart. The germline V gene encodes CDR1 SGDLS and CDR2 YYNGEE.